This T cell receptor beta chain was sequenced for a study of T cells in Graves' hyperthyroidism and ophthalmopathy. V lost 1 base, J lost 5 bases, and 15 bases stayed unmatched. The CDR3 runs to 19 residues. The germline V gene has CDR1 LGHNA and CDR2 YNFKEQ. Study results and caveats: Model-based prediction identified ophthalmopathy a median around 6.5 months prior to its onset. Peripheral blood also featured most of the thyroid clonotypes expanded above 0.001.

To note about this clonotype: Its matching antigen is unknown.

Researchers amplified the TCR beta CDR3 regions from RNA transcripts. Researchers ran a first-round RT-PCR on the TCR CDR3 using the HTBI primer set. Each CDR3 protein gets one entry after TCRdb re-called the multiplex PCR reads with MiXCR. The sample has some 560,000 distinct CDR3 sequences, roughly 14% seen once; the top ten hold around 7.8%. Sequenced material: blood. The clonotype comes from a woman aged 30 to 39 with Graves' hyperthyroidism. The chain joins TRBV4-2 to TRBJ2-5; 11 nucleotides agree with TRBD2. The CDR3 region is CASSQGGLLAGAYTETQYF. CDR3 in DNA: TGTGCCAGCAGCCAAGGGGGCCTACTAGCGGGGGCCTACACGGAGACCCAGTACTTC.